This T cell receptor (beta chain) was captured in a study of T cell responses to AZD1222 COVID-19 vaccine. General observations from the study: The donor group comprised mostly white British people and more females; the analysis possibly underestimated clonal diversity.

With respect to this clone: No antigen is known for it.

Produced via immunoSEQ multiplex PCR; TCRdb's table is partial and in-frame only. The sample lists about 92,000 clones; approximately 90% were seen once. CDR3 length: 16 amino acids. Germline trimming cut 2 bases from V and 6 bases from J; bases unmatched to any gene: 9. The germline CDR1 and CDR2 sequences are KGHSH and LQKENI. The clonotype originates from an adult in good health. The source material was peripheral blood, sampled on day 0 of AZD1222 vaccination. The J gene is TRBJ2-7, the V gene TRBV18; 11 nucleotides align to TRBD2. The CDR3 region has the DNA TGTGCCAGCTCACCAATGCAGGGACTAGCGGCCCGCGAGCAGTACTTC. It is translated as CASSPMQGLAAREQYF.